The rows below give T cell receptor beta chains drawn from one sample of a study of blood T cell repertoires in COVID-19. Measured with immunoSEQ multiplex PCR; TCRdb has only the in-frame clones, and not every one. The sample carries 250,000 to 350,000 clones, roughly 90% recorded once. The source material was PBMCs or T cells enriched from blood (not recorded which). Receptors originate from a woman under 40 who had recovered from COVID-19. The CDR3 runs from the conserved cysteine through the conserved F or W. The D gene is left open where the match is weak. Size is stated for part of the rows, as once, few or many counts, or as a class when the clone is expanded.

clone size | J gene | D gene | V gene | CDR3 protein | CDR3 DNA
NA | TRBJ2-1 | NA | TRBV18 | CASSRQESSYNEQFF | TGTGCCAGCTCGCGACAGGAGTCCTCCTACAATGAGCAGTTCTTC
once | TRBJ1-2 | NA | TRBV9 | CASSVGLGSEGYTF | TGTGCCAGCAGCGTAGGGTTGGGCTCAGAGGGCTACACCTTC
NA | TRBJ2-5 | NA | TRBV3-1/TRBV3-2 | CASSQQRTQETQYF | TGTGCCAGCAGCCAACAGCGGACCCAAGAGACCCAGTACTTC
NA | TRBJ1-6 | TRBD1 | TRBV19 | CASRPGQLSYNSPLHF | TGTGCCAGTAGACCGGGACAGCTCTCCTATAATTCACCCCTCCACTTT
NA | TRBJ2-1 | TRBD2 | TRBV11-2 | CASSSGLAGGHLGVEQFF | TGTGCCAGCAGCTCGGGACTAGCGGGAGGCCATCTCGGGGTTGAGCAGTTCTTC
few | TRBJ1-2 | TRBD1 | TRBV18 | CASSPGQGVYGYTF | TGTGCCAGCTCACCAGGACAGGGTGTCTATGGCTACACCTTC
NA | TRBJ2-1 | NA | TRBV15 | CATSRGSSGTYNEQFF | TGTGCCACCAGCAGAGGGAGTAGCGGAACCTACAATGAGCAGTTCTTC
few | TRBJ1-5 | NA | TRBV6-1 | CASSEMGGVDQPQHF | TGTGCCAGCAGTGAAATGGGAGGAGTGGATCAGCCCCAGCATTTT
NA | TRBJ2-1 | TRBD2 | TRBV30 | CAWSARNRLAGANEQFF | TGTGCCTGGAGTGCCCGGAATCGACTAGCGGGAGCTAATGAGCAGTTCTTC
NA | TRBJ2-1 | TRBD2 | TRBV28 | CASSLASGRAVEQFF | TGTGCCAGCAGTTTAGCTAGCGGGAGGGCCGTTGAGCAGTTCTTC
NA | TRBJ1-5 | TRBD1 | TRBV2 | CASSGGTDQPQHF | TGTGCCAGCAGTGGTGGGACAGATCAGCCCCAGCATTTT
NA | TRBJ2-1 | TRBD2 | TRBV28 | CASISGGPGEQFF | TGTGCCAGCATATCGGGAGGGCCAGGTGAGCAGTTCTTC
once | TRBJ1-4 | TRBD1 | TRBV5-4 | CASSITGTGNEKLFF | TGTGCCAGCAGCATCACCGGGACAGGCAATGAAAAACTGTTTTTT
NA | TRBJ1-1 | TRBD1 | TRBV5-4 | CASSSWDRNTEAFF | TGTGCCAGCAGCTCGTGGGACAGGAACACTGAAGCTTTCTTT
NA | TRBJ1-1 | NA | TRBV6-5 | CASSYYDREEAFF | TGTGCCAGCAGTTACTACGACAGAGAAGAAGCTTTCTTT
NA | TRBJ2-3 | NA | TRBV20-1 | CSASPHEASERTDTQYF | TGCAGTGCTAGTCCTCACGAGGCTAGCGAACGCACAGATACGCAGTATTTT
NA | TRBJ2-2 | NA | TRBV3-1/TRBV3-2 | CASSWATGELFF | TGTGCCAGCAGCTGGGCGACCGGGGAGCTGTTTTTT
NA | TRBJ2-7 | TRBD2 | TRBV3-1/TRBV3-2 | CASSPGLAGGAGEQYF | TGTGCCAGCAGCCCCGGACTAGCGGGGGGTGCGGGTGAGCAGTACTTC
NA | TRBJ1-1 | NA | TRBV29-1 | CSGVPLQAPKTEAFF | TGCAGCGGGGTTCCCTTACAGGCCCCGAAGACTGAAGCTTTCTTT
once | TRBJ2-7 | NA | TRBV24-1 | CATSDPGTSHEQYF | TGTGCCACCAGTGATCCCGGGACAAGCCACGAGCAGTACTTC
NA | TRBJ2-2 | TRBD2 | TRBV6-2/TRBV6-3 | CASRPLAGGDTGELFF | TGTGCCAGCAGACCTCTAGCGGGAGGGGACACCGGGGAGCTGTTTTTT
NA | TRBJ2-1 | TRBD2 | TRBV7-8 | CASSLDRRRTSGRRHEQFF | TGTGCCAGCAGCTTAGACAGGAGACGGACTAGCGGGAGGCGCCATGAGCAGTTCTTC
NA | TRBJ1-5 | TRBD1 | TRBV2 | CASTGGQGPVAQPQHF | TGTGCCAGCACCGGTGGACAGGGGCCAGTTGCTCAGCCCCAGCATTTT
once | TRBJ1-2 | TRBD1 | TRBV28 | CASSRTRDRVVYTF | TGTGCCAGCAGCCGTACCCGGGACAGGGTGGTCTACACCTTC
NA | TRBJ1-6 | NA | TRBV4-3 | CASSQDPDSVDNSPLHF | TGCGCCAGCAGCCAAGATCCGGACAGTGTAGATAATTCACCCCTCCACTTT
NA | TRBJ1-2 | NA | TRBV4-2 | CASSQEVEDGYTF | TGTGCCAGCAGCCAAGAAGTAGAGGATGGCTACACCTTC
NA | TRBJ1-2 | NA | TRBV6-4 | CASRAGSPEGYTF | TGTGCCAGCAGGGCCGGGTCCCCGGAGGGCTACACCTTC
NA | TRBJ2-7 | TRBD2 | TRBV18 | CASSPGLAGGEQYF | TGTGCCAGCTCACCGGGACTAGCGGGAGGCGAGCAGTACTTC
NA | TRBJ1-1 | NA | TRBV7-9 | CASSLGTVTRATEAFF | TGTGCCAGCAGCTTAGGGACAGTTACCAGGGCTACTGAAGCTTTCTTT
NA | TRBJ2-1 | TRBD2 | TRBV5-4 | CASSFESGRVGEQFF | TGTGCCAGCAGCTTTGAAAGCGGGAGGGTGGGTGAGCAGTTCTTC
NA | TRBJ2-3 | TRBD1 | TRBV7-9 | CASRPQGGPDTQYF | TGTGCCAGCAGACCACAGGGGGGCCCAGATACGCAGTATTTT
NA | TRBJ2-2 | TRBD1 | TRBV19 | CASSRDRGTGELFF | TGTGCCAGTAGTAGGGACAGAGGGACCGGGGAGCTGTTTTTT
NA | TRBJ1-2 | NA | TRBV7-8 | CASSQSGDGYTF | TGTGCCAGCAGCCAGTCAGGGGACGGCTACACCTTC
NA | TRBJ1-5 | NA | TRBV28 | CASASRQGLRRNQPQHF | TGTGCCAGCGCCTCTAGGCAGGGACTTAGGCGCAATCAGCCCCAGCATTTT
NA | TRBJ1-2 | NA | TRBV19 | CASSMVQGYGYTF | TGTGCCAGTAGTATGGTACAGGGATATGGCTACACCTTC
NA | TRBJ1-1 | NA | TRBV9 | CASSVIAGYPTEAFF | TGTGCCAGCAGCGTAATCGCGGGCTATCCCACTGAAGCTTTCTTT
NA | TRBJ2-7 | NA | TRBV10-1 | CASSIETEHYEQYF | TGCGCCAGCAGTATAGAGACAGAGCACTACGAGCAGTACTTC
NA | TRBJ1-1 | NA | TRBV3-1/TRBV3-2 | CASSQEGGDTEAFF | TGTGCCAGCAGCCAAGAGGGGGGGGACACTGAAGCTTTCTTT
once | TRBJ2-1 | TRBD1 | TRBV6-2/TRBV6-3 | CASSPGQGFYNEQFF | TGTGCCAGCAGTCCGGGACAGGGATTCTACAATGAGCAGTTCTTC
NA | TRBJ2-7 | NA | TRBV18 | CASSPGQGGGYEQYF | TGTGCCAGCTCTCCCGGACAGGGAGGGGGTTACGAGCAGTACTTC
NA | TRBJ2-5 | TRBD1 | TRBV29-1 | CSATQGADETQYF | TGCAGCGCCACACAGGGGGCTGATGAGACCCAGTACTTC
NA | TRBJ1-2 | TRBD1 | TRBV27 | CASSPWDRQTNYGYTF | TGTGCCAGCAGTCCCTGGGACAGACAAACTAACTATGGCTACACCTTC
NA | TRBJ2-3 | NA | TRBV10-1 | CASSEGANTDTQYF | TGCGCCAGCAGTGAGGGGGCTAACACAGATACGCAGTATTTT
NA | TRBJ2-3 | TRBD2 | TRBV27 | CASSDRLAINTDTQYF | TGTGCCAGCAGTGATCGACTAGCCATAAACACAGATACGCAGTATTTT
NA | TRBJ1-1 | NA | TRBV2 | CASSESGAATEAFF | TGTGCCAGCAGTGAATCAGGGGCGGCCACTGAAGCTTTCTTT
once | TRBJ1-2 | NA | TRBV29-1 | CSVALIAGQGGYTF | TGCAGCGTTGCACTGATTGCAGGTCAAGGTGGCTACACCTTC
NA | TRBJ1-2 | NA | TRBV6-6 | CASSPDRFYGYTF | TGTGCCAGCAGCCCTGACAGGTTCTATGGCTACACCTTC